A single sample is the source of the 28 T cell receptor beta chains below, sequenced in a study of shared clonotypes between healthy human individuals. Measured with immunoSEQ multiplex PCR; TCRdb has only the in-frame clones, and not every one. This table holds about 1.4 million clones, approximately 97% found once. The sample was naive CD4+ T cells sorted from blood. Subset described: CD45RA+ positively selected. The receptors stem from a man younger than 45 in good health.

The chain carries TRBV7-8 and TRBJ2-7; D unresolved. Germline V gene lookup returns CDR1 SGHVS and CDR2 FQNEAQ. The CDR3 extends over 14 amino acids. Deletions cut 3 bases from V and 7 bases from J, with 16 bases between. The DNA of the CDR3 is TGTGCCAGCAGCTTGGGAAAATTCGAGTCGGAGCAGTACTTC. Translating it yields CASSLGKFESEQYF.

The V call is TRBV7-8, the J call TRBJ2-1, with 11 positions matching TRBD2. The CDR3 sequence is 15 residues long. Germline CDR1 is SGHVS and CDR2 is FQNEAQ. V trimming: 3 bases; J trimming: 9 bases; junction bases outside the gene matches: 7. CDR3 protein: CASSFISGRGGEQFF. In DNA, the CDR3 is TGTGCCAGCAGCTTTATTAGCGGGAGGGGGGGTGAGCAGTTCTTC.

This chain links TRBV29-1 with TRBJ2-7; D gene unclear. The germline V and J ends were trimmed by 5 bases and 3 bases, with 17 bases remaining between them. Germline CDR1 and CDR2: SQVTM and ANQGSEA. The CDR3 loop spans 14 amino acids. For the CDR3, the DNA is TGCAGCGTTAGGGCCAGGCAGGCCCACTACGAGCAGTACTTC. Translation: CSVRARQAHYEQYF.

The rearrangement joins TRBV5-6 to TRBJ2-3; 8 positions agree with TRBD2. The CDR3 length is 15 residues. V lost 4 bases, J lost 2 bases, and 6 bases stayed unmatched. Germline V lookup: CDR1 SGHDT, CDR2 YYEEEE. CDR3 DNA: TGTGCCAGCAGCGAGGCGGGAGGTCCCACAGATACGCAGTATTTT. Protein: CASSEAGGPTDTQYF. The variable domain in full, completed from reference TRBV5-6 and TRBJ2-3, reads DAGVTQSPTHLIKTRGQQVTLRCSPKSGHDTVSWYQQALGQGPQFIFQYYEEEERQRGNFPDRFSGHQFPNYSSELNVNALLLGDSALYLCASSEAGGPTDTQYFGPGTRLTVL.

The rearrangement uses TRBV10-1 and TRBJ2-1; 7 bases are shared with TRBD1. The CDR3 contains 18 residues. With 1 base clipped from V and 0 bases from J, the junction kept 9 bases outside the gene matches. Germline CDR1 is WNHNN and CDR2 is SYGVQD (reference sequence). The CDR3 nucleotides read TGCGCCAGCAGTGAGTACAGGGGCTGGGCTAACTCCTACAATGAGCAGTTCTTC. This codes for CASSEYRGWANSYNEQFF.

The chain links TRBV11-2 to TRBJ2-7; D gene uncertain. Trimming cost V 1 base and J 3 bases, with 7 bases left between them. Germline V gives CDR1 SGHAT, CDR2 FQNNGV. The CDR3 spans 13 residues. In nucleotides, the CDR3 is TGTGCCAGCAGCTTAGCAGGATTCTACGAGCAGTACTTC. Translated: CASSLAGFYEQYF.

The chain joins TRBV18 to TRBJ2-4; a weak D match, TRBD1 (6 bases). The germline gives CDR1 KGHSH, CDR2 LQKENI. V was trimmed by 3 bases and J by 0 bases, leaving 21 bases between them. The CDR3 spans 19 residues. The CDR3 loop is CASSPRQGMGGLAKNIQYF. For the CDR3, the DNA is TGTGCCAGCTCACCCCGGCAGGGGATGGGCGGTCTAGCCAAAAACATTCAGTACTTC.

The rearrangement joins TRBV5-1 to TRBJ2-2, with TRBD1 matching over 7 bases. J gave up 5 bases and V 0 bases, and 19 bases lay outside the gene matches. This CDR3 comprises 20 residues. From germline, CDR1 is SGHRS and CDR2 YFSETQ. DNA for the CDR3: TGCGCCAGCAGCTTGGCCCCCAACCCGCCCCAGGGGGATGGTACCGGGGAGCTGTTTTTT. This gives the protein CASSLAPNPPQGDGTGELFF.

The chain is built from TRBV6-5 and TRBJ2-7; 11 bases fit TRBD1. With V trimmed by 6 bases and J by 2 bases, 3 bases remained unmatched. This CDR3 contains 14 residues. Germline assignment: CDR1 MNHEY and CDR2 SVGAGI. The CDR3 DNA follows: TGTGCCAGCAGGGGACAGGGGGAGACCTACGAGCAGTACTTC. It translates to CASRGQGETYEQYF.

The chain uses TRBV5-4 and TRBJ2-7, with TRBD2 matching 15 bases. The germline gives CDR1 SGHNT, CDR2 YYREEE (reference sequence). This CDR3 is 18 amino acids long. The V and J ends lost 2 bases and 7 bases, in that order; junction bases with no gene match: 13. CDR3 protein: CASSFGLAGGMSLGEQYF. CDR3 bases: TGTGCCAGCAGCTTCGGACTAGCGGGAGGGATGTCTCTAGGTGAGCAGTACTTC.

This clone has a single count. This chain links TRBV18 with TRBJ1-1; D may be TRBD1 (5 bases). This CDR3 is 15 amino acids long. V lost 3 bases and J lost 1, with 12 bases in between. Germline CDR1 is KGHSH and CDR2 is LQKENI. The CDR3 DNA sequence: TGTGCCAGCTCACCGGTTTTGGGGGAGAACACTGAAGCTTTCTTT. Translating it yields CASSPVLGENTEAFF.

The J gene is TRBJ2-1, the V gene TRBV7-6; the match to TRBD2 covers 12 bases. Looked up from germline, CDR1 is SGHVS and CDR2 is FNYEAQ. The trim removed 5 bases at V and 2 bases at J, leaving 7 bases unmatched. The CDR3 runs to 17 residues. The CDR3 loop reads CASSRLAGAITYNEQFF. The CDR3 nucleotides read TGTGCCAGCAGCCGACTAGCGGGAGCAATTACCTACAATGAGCAGTTCTTC.

The DNA for the CDR3 is TGTGCCAGCAGCAACTTAAGAATCACTGAAGCTTTCTTT. This codes for CASSNLRITEAFF. The V call is TRBV6-1, the J call TRBJ1-1; D is undetermined. The germline gives CDR1 MNHNS, CDR2 SASEGT. The CDR3 consists of 13 residues. V gave up 6 bases and J gave up 4 bases, with 12 bases separating them.

This clone was seen once. This sequence joins TRBV28 and TRBJ2-1; TRBD1 matches at 7 bases. Losses at the gene ends were 6 bases for V and 9 bases for J; bases not matched to a gene: 2. CDR3 length: 11 residues. Per the germline V gene, CDR1 is MDHEN and CDR2 is SYDVKM. CDR3 residues: CASRWTGEQFF. The CDR3 DNA reads TGTGCCAGCAGGTGGACAGGTGAGCAGTTCTTC.

This sequence joins TRBV13 and TRBJ2-1; D may be TRBD2 (6 bases). Germline CDR1 and CDR2: PRHDT and FYEKMQ (reference sequence). The CDR3 loop spans 15 amino acids. Trimming shortened V by 4 bases and J by 5 bases, and 15 bases separated the two germline ends. Written as DNA, the CDR3 is TGTGCCAGCAGCTCCTTAGGGGAGGCGAACAATGAGCAGTTCTTC. Protein: CASSSLGEANNEQFF.

The chain has TRBV19 and TRBJ1-5; weak D call: TRBD1 (6 bases). Trimming removed 0 bases from V and 5 bases from J, with 20 bases in between. The CDR3 covers 18 residues. Germline V gene sequence: CDR1 LNHDA, CDR2 SQIVND (reference sequence). CDR3 DNA sequence: TGTGCCAGTAGTATAGACAGGGGAGAGCGTAGTGGAGATCAGCCCCAGCATTTT. It is translated as CASSIDRGERSGDQPQHF.

The V and J genes are TRBV6-6 and TRBJ1-4; 9 positions match TRBD1. The V segment lost 5 bases and the J segment 7 bases; nucleotides outside the gene matches: 5. Per germline, CDR1 MNHNY and CDR2 SVGAGI (reference sequence). The CDR3 runs 14 residues. CDR3 loop: CASSGTGGFEKLFF. In nucleotides, the CDR3 is TGTGCCAGCAGTGGTACAGGGGGCTTTGAAAAACTGTTTTTT.

This sequence joins TRBV6-5 and TRBJ2-2, with no clear D. Germline loops: CDR1 MNHEY, CDR2 SVGAGI. The CDR3 consists of 13 residues. The V end was cut by 6 bases, the J end by 7 bases, with 12 bases between. The CDR3: CASRSFTIGELFF. CDR3 sequence (DNA): TGTGCCAGCAGGTCTTTCACCATCGGGGAGCTGTTTTTT.

The chain carries TRBV5-1 and TRBJ2-7; 14 bases are a match to TRBD2. The CDR3 has 18 residues. Germline CDR1 SGHRS, CDR2 YFSETQ. With V trimmed by 3 bases and J by 3 bases, 11 bases remained unmatched. The DNA of the CDR3 is TGCGCCAGCAGCTCGGGACTAGCGGGAGAAGCCCCGGTCTACGAGCAGTACTTC. It translates to CASSSGLAGEAPVYEQYF.

In DNA, the CDR3 is TGTGCCAGCAGTTTCACCCACGGGGGAATCTACTCTGGAAACACCATATATTTT. It codes for CASSFTHGGIYSGNTIYF. The gene calls are TRBV11-2 and TRBJ1-3, with D maybe TRBD1 (5 bases). The CDR3 length is 18 residues. Germline assignment: CDR1 SGHAT and CDR2 FQNNGV. V lost 6 bases to trimming and J lost 0 bases, with 21 bases between them. The full variable domain, with the rest looked up from reference TRBV11-2 and TRBJ1-3, is EAGVAQSPRYKIIEKRQSVAFWCNPISGHATLYWYQQILGQGPKLLIQFQNNGVVDDSQLPKDRFSAERLKGVDSTLKIQPAKLEDSAVYLCASSFTHGGIYSGNTIYFGEGSWLTVV.

V gene TRBV28 combines with J gene TRBJ2-7; D is undetermined. Between the trimmed V and J ends, which lost 6 bases and 3 bases, there was a span of 9 bases. This CDR3 contains 12 residues. Germline assignment: CDR1 MDHEN and CDR2 SYDVKM. CDR3 DNA sequence: TGTGCCAGCAGCTGGTGGAGCTACGAGCAGTACTTC. Protein product: CASSWWSYEQYF.

This chain connects TRBV7-3 to TRBJ1-1; 10 bases are a match to TRBD1. The CDR3 consists of 14 residues. In germline, CDR1 is SGHTA, CDR2 FQGTGA. Losses at the gene ends were 3 bases for V and 5 bases for J; bases not matched to a gene: 3. The CDR3 reads CASSLRQGATEAFF. As DNA, the CDR3 is TGTGCCAGCAGCTTGAGACAGGGGGCAACTGAAGCTTTCTTT.

The CDR3 loop reads CASERQGEAFF. The CDR3 nucleotides are TGTGCCAGCGAGAGACAGGGTGAAGCTTTCTTT. The chain has TRBV7-9 and TRBJ1-1; 7 bases map to TRBD1. Losses at the gene ends were 8 bases for V and 7 bases for J; bases not matched to a gene: 4. Germline CDR1 reads SEHNR; CDR2 reads FQNEAQ (reference sequence). The CDR3 totals 11 residues.

Only a few counts were recorded for this clone. Other DNA variants within this sample encode the same CDR3. The J gene is TRBJ2-7, the V gene TRBV7-9; TRBD1 matches 7 bases. Per the germline V gene, CDR1 is SEHNR and CDR2 is FQNEAQ (reference sequence). V shed 1 base and J 2 bases; nucleotides not matched to a gene: 2. This CDR3 comprises 14 residues. This CDR3 reads CASSLGQGAYEQYF. The CDR3 bases are TGTGCCAGCAGCTTAGGGCAGGGGGCCTACGAGCAGTACTTC.

In this sample, this clone turned up once. The CDR3 DNA reads as TGTGCCAGCAGTGAGCTTAGATCGGCAGGGGCTAGCACAGATACGCAGTATTTT. It codes for CASSELRSAGASTDTQYF. J is TRBJ2-3 and V is TRBV7-2; a weak D match, TRBD1 (6 bases). The germline V and J ends were trimmed by 6 bases and 0 bases, with 22 bases remaining between them. Germline CDR1 reads SGHTA; CDR2 reads FQGNSA. The CDR3 runs 18 residues.

The chain is built from TRBV5-4 and TRBJ2-2; D is tentatively TRBD1 or TRBD2 (5 bases each). There are 15 residues in the CDR3. V lost 4 bases and J 3 bases, leaving 13 bases between the germline ends. Germline V gene data show CDR1 as SGHNT and CDR2 as YYREEE (reference sequence). The DNA for the CDR3 is TGTGCCAGCAGCAAGGCTGGGGGTGACACCGGGGAGCTGTTTTTT. Translating gives CASSKAGGDTGELFF.

This sequence joins TRBV18 and TRBJ2-1; 10 positions agree with TRBD1. The ends lost 8 bases at V and 8 bases at J; junction bases unmatched: 3. The germline CDR1 and CDR2 sequences are KGHSH and LQKENI. The CDR3 length is 12 residues. CDR3 nucleotide sequence: TGTGCCAGCACCGGGACAGGGGATGAGCAGTTCTTC. It translates to CASTGTGDEQFF.

The chain employs TRBV5-1 and TRBJ2-5; 8 bases are shared with TRBD1. The germline V gene encodes CDR1 SGHRS and CDR2 YFSETQ. This CDR3 contains 16 residues. Unmatched junction bases numbered 11, after V lost 5 bases and J lost 2 bases. CDR3 sequence reads: CASRFQGAGLQETQYF. CDR3 nucleotide sequence: TGCGCCAGCAGATTCCAGGGGGCAGGGCTACAAGAGACCCAGTACTTC.